This T cell receptor (beta chain) derives from a study of T cells after yellow fever vaccination. This CDR3 is 13 amino acids long. The V end was cut by 5 bases, the J end by 4 bases, with 11 bases between. Looked up from germline, CDR1 is SGHTA and CDR2 is FQGNSA. TCRdb passed the 5' RACE reads through MiXCR, listing each CDR3 protein once. Of hundreds of thousands of distinct CDR3 sequences in the sample, 5.2% were seen once. The chain recombines TRBV7-2 with TRBJ1-2; no reliable D call. The specimen comprised CD4+ T cells sorted from PBMCs, sampled on the day of the yellow fever booster vaccination. The clonotype was recovered from a man between 18 and 29 years old who received the YFV17D yellow fever vaccine. The DNA for the CDR3 is TGTGCCAGCAGCGATGACATGTCCTATGGCTACACCTTC. Its translation: CASSDDMSYGYTF.